This entry features one TCR beta chain sequence. The antigen is unknown. This sample is drawn from a study of OX40 agonist ivuxolimab in advanced cancers. Study-level background: Patients in the trial were receiving intravenous ivuxolimab every 2 weeks, at doses of 0.01 to 10 mg/kg. Prior therapy, whether anti-PD-1, anti-PD-L1 or anti-CTLA-4, was allowed, and roughly 40% had some. Participants, approximately 83% male, averaged 60 years of age, ranging from about 23 to 90. Points from the study as a whole: Antigen specificity remained undetermined for the expanded peripheral T cells.

Trimming removed 6 bases at V and 12 bases at J, with 22 bases between. The germline CDR1 and CDR2 sequences are LNHDA and SQIVND (reference sequence). This CDR3 has 14 amino acids. Profiling relied on immunoSEQ multiplex PCR, and the TCRdb table lists in-frame clones only, not all of them. The sample has 75,000 to 95,000 clones, about 92% seen once. Here the sequenced sample was CD4+ or CD8+ T cells sorted from blood, taken in a trial of the OX40 agonist ivuxolimab. J is TRBJ2-3 and V is TRBV19; perhaps D is TRBD1 or TRBD2 (5 bases each). This sequence was found in an adult with an advanced solid tumor such as melanoma, head and neck, liver or kidney cancer. CDR3 sequence: CASREDIGVPFQYF. CDR3 DNA sequence: TGTGCCAGTAGGGAGGACATAGGGGTCCCATTTCAGTATTTT.